A selection of T cell receptor beta chains follows, all from one sample in a study of blood T cell repertoires in COVID-19. Clones were read by immunoSEQ multiplex PCR, and TCRdb kept only the in-frame ones, dropping some. In the table there are 75,000 to 90,000 clones, 75% to 95% of which are singletons. Sequencing was carried out using peripheral blood. These receptor sequences come from a woman aged 50 to 65 in a cohort sampled during active COVID-19. CDR3s include the opening cysteine and the closing phenylalanine or tryptophan. A D gene is named only where the DNA matches it firmly. A row's size may be missing; if present it is once, few, many or a size class.

v_gene	j_gene	d_gene	abundance	CDR3nt	CDR3aa
TRBV28	TRBJ2-7	TRBD1	-	TGTGCCAGCAGTTTTATCTACAGGGGGCTAATGACCTACGAGCAGTACTTC	CASSFIYRGLMTYEQYF
TRBV11-2	TRBJ2-7	-	-	TGTGCCAGCAGCCCCCAGGGGAGCCTATCCTACGAGCAGTACTTC	CASSPQGSLSYEQYF
TRBV2	TRBJ2-2	-	-	TGTGCCAGCAGTGAATTGCGGGGTTACACCGGGGAGCTGTTTTTT	CASSELRGYTGELFF
TRBV11-3	TRBJ2-3	-	-	TGTGCCAGCAGCCAGGGCGCGGAGGGGGATACGCAGTATTTT	CASSQGAEGDTQYF
TRBV7-8	TRBJ2-1	TRBD2	-	TGTGCCAGCAGGGGGGGGTTAGCGGGTACCTACAATGAGCAGTTCTTC	CASRGGLAGTYNEQFF
TRBV28	TRBJ1-4	TRBD1	-	TGTGCCAGCAGTCGGGACAGGGGGCACGAAAAACTGTTTTTT	CASSRDRGHEKLFF
TRBV5-5	TRBJ2-1	-	-	TGTGCCAGCAGCTTATCTATGGGGCTCTCCTACAATGAGCAGTTCTTC	CASSLSMGLSYNEQFF
TRBV30	TRBJ2-7	TRBD1	-	TGTGCCTGGAGTATACAGACAGGGCCTGGATTAAACTTC	CAWSIQTGPGLNF
TRBV5-1	TRBJ2-2	TRBD2	few	TGCGCCAGCAGCACGGGACTAGCGGTAAACACCGGGGAGCTGTTTTTT	CASSTGLAVNTGELFF
TRBV7-2	TRBJ2-1	-	-	TGTGCCAGCAGCTTAGCTCAGGCCTCCAATGAGCAGTTCTTC	CASSLAQASNEQFF
TRBV10-3	TRBJ2-5	-	-	TGTGCCATCACCAAGACAGGAGGCCAAGAGACCCAGTACTTC	CAITKTGGQETQYF
TRBV19	TRBJ1-3	TRBD1	once	TGTGCCAGTAGTACGGGACAGGGGATCTCTGGAAACACCATATATTTT	CASSTGQGISGNTIYF
TRBV5-1	TRBJ2-5	-	-	TGCGCCAGCAGCCAGGCCGGGACTCGAGATGAGACCCAGTACTTC	CASSQAGTRDETQYF
TRBV5-1	TRBJ2-6	-	-	TGCGCCAGCAGCTTGGGACAGGAGGCTGGGGCCAACGTCCTGACTTTC	CASSLGQEAGANVLTF
TRBV19	TRBJ1-3	-	-	TGTGCCAGTAGTTCTCCGGACACGCGAGGCACCATATATTTT	CASSSPDTRGTIYF
TRBV3-1/TRBV3-2	TRBJ2-7	-	-	TGTGCCAGCAGTTATGGACTTTTTTCTTCCAGCTCCTACGAGCAGTACTTC	CASSYGLFSSSSYEQYF
TRBV6-5	TRBJ1-2	-	-	TGTGCCAGCAGTTACTCGAGGGGGAACTATGGCTACACCTTC	CASSYSRGNYGYTF
TRBV11-1	TRBJ1-3	TRBD1	-	TGTGCCAGCAGCCGACACGGGACAGCGCCCGGAAACACCATATATTTT	CASSRHGTAPGNTIYF
TRBV5-1	TRBJ2-2	TRBD1	once	TGCGCCAGCAGCCCCGACAGGGCGGGCGGGGAGCTGTTTTTT	CASSPDRAGGELFF
TRBV5-1	TRBJ1-1	TRBD1	-	TGCGCCAGCAGCTTGGAAGGGACAGGGGGCGCAGCTTTCTTT	CASSLEGTGGAAFF
TRBV28	TRBJ1-3	-	-	TGTGCCAGCAGTTCCGGGACACGCTCTGGAAACACCATATATTTT	CASSSGTRSGNTIYF
TRBV20-1	TRBJ2-5	-	-	TGCAGTGCTAGTAACACCCAAGAGACCCAGTACTTC	CSASNTQETQYF
TRBV6-5	TRBJ2-7	TRBD2	-	TGTGCCAGCAGTTACTGGGCGGGAGTAAATGAGCAGTACTTC	CASSYWAGVNEQYF
TRBV6-6	TRBJ1-2	-	-	TGTGCCAGCAGTTACTCGGAAGGGAGTCCGGATGGCTACACCTTC	CASSYSEGSPDGYTF
TRBV3-1/TRBV3-2	TRBJ1-2	TRBD1	-	TGTGCCAGCACCCAGGACAGGTCCTACTATGGCTACACCTTC	CASTQDRSYYGYTF
TRBV19	TRBJ2-5	-	-	TGTGCCAGTAGTACGAGCCGGGTCGTGGAGACCCAGTACTTC	CASSTSRVVETQYF
TRBV7-8	TRBJ2-1	-	-	TGTGCCAGCAGCTTAAGGCGCCCGGCGGGCCGGACCGACCCGAGAAATGAGCAGTTCTTC	CASSLRRPAGRTDPRNEQFF
TRBV18	TRBJ2-2	TRBD1	-	TGTGCCAGCTCACCGAGGACAGGGTCGGACACCGGGGAGCTGTTTTTT	CASSPRTGSDTGELFF
TRBV19	TRBJ2-1	-	-	TGTGCCAGTAGTAGTTTTTTAGGGTTACTCCGGGGTGAGCAGTTCTTC	CASSSFLGLLRGEQFF